These 11 T cell receptor beta chains were sequenced from one sample in a study of blood T cell repertoires in COVID-19. Assay: immunoSEQ multiplex PCR; the TCRdb copy retains only in-frame clones and omits some. The sample gives 60,000 or so clones, 75% to 90% of which show up once; around 8.3% is in the top ten. Sequencing was performed on peripheral blood. All receptors come from a human donor with active COVID-19. The donor label of this sample is uncertain.

The chain carries TRBV6-2 or TRBV6-3 and TRBJ2-3, with TRBD2 matching over 16 bases. V shed 0 bases, J shed 1 base, and the junction held 7 bases outside the gene matches. The V gene's germline CDR1 is MNHEY and CDR2 SVGEGT. CDR3 length: 20 amino acids. In DNA form, the CDR3 reads TGTGCCAGCAGTTACTCGGGACTAGCGGGAGGGAGCCTCCGCACAGATACGCAGTATTTT. This sequence encodes CASSYSGLAGGSLRTDTQYF.

The chain employs TRBV5-1 and TRBJ1-1, with D uncertain. With 1 base removed from V and 5 bases from J, the gap between germline ends came to 30 bases. This CDR3 is built from 20 residues. Germline CDR1 reads SGHRS; CDR2 reads YFSETQ. The CDR3 sequence is CASSLLAAAVGRKAGTEAFF. The CDR3, as DNA: TGCGCCAGCAGCTTGTTGGCGGCTGCGGTTGGCCGCAAGGCGGGAACTGAAGCTTTCTTT.

This chain joins TRBV10-3 and TRBJ1-6; 7 bases are shared with TRBD1. V was pared by 11 bases and J by 7 bases, with 5 bases of the junction left unmatched. CDR1 is ENHRY, CDR2 SYGVKD, per germline. The CDR3 consists of 12 residues. Written as DNA, the CDR3 is TGTGCCTCCGGGACAGCAAATTCACCCCTCCACTTT. This encodes CASGTANSPLHF.

For the CDR3, the DNA is TGTGCCAGCAGCTTAGAGGGGACACAGCAGTACTTC. Residues: CASSLEGTQQYF. The chain carries TRBV7-9 and TRBJ2-7; D may be TRBD1 (6 bases). This CDR3 comprises 12 residues. Germline lookup yields CDR1 SEHNR and CDR2 FQNEAQ (reference sequence). V lost 1 base, J lost 8 bases, and 9 bases lay in between. The variable domain in full, with the rest retrieved from reference TRBV7-9 and TRBJ2-7, is DTGVSQNPRHKITKRGQNVTFRCDPISEHNRLYWYRQTLGQGPEFLTYFQNEAQLEKSRLLSDRFSAERPKGSFSTLEIQRTEQGDSAMYLCASSLEGTQQYFGPGTRLTVT.

The chain uses TRBV25-1 and TRBJ1-1, with a weak D call TRBD1 (6 bases). Germline assignment: CDR1 MGHDK and CDR2 SYGVNS. The CDR3 is 16 residues long. Between the trimmed V and J ends, which lost 6 bases and 1 base, there was a span of 18 bases. The CDR3 nucleotides are TGTGCCAGCAGCGATAGGGTCGGGGGGCCGAACACTGAAGCTTTCTTT. Translation gives CASSDRVGGPNTEAFF.

This chain uses TRBV19 with TRBJ2-5; D is undetermined. V was trimmed by 3 bases and J by 2 bases, leaving 7 bases between them. Germline V lookup: CDR1 LNHDA, CDR2 SQIVND (reference sequence). The CDR3 is 13 residues long. CDR3 protein: CASSISRQETQYF. For the CDR3, the DNA is TGTGCCAGTAGTATCTCCAGACAAGAGACCCAGTACTTC.

The chain joins TRBV3-1 (or the pseudogene TRBV3-2) to TRBJ2-2, with 11 bases fitting TRBD2. Trimming removed 1 base from V and 3 bases from J; junction bases left unmatched: 4. The CDR3 has 17 amino acids. Germline assignment: CDR1 LGHDT and CDR2 YNNKEL (reference sequence). The CDR3 DNA reads TGTGCCAGCAGCCAAGCGACTAGCGGGAAATACACCGGGGAGCTGTTTTTT. Translated: CASSQATSGKYTGELFF.

The rearrangement links TRBV3-1 (or the pseudogene TRBV3-2) to TRBJ2-1; 7 nucleotides match TRBD1. Germline V gives CDR1 LGHDT, CDR2 YNNKEL (reference sequence). This CDR3 is built from 19 residues. V lost 4 bases, J lost 0 bases, and 15 bases stayed unmatched. The CDR3 here is CASSLNRDSSLSSYNEQFF. As DNA, the CDR3 is TGTGCCAGCAGCCTAAACCGGGACAGCTCTCTGAGCTCCTACAATGAGCAGTTCTTC.

This clone has a single count. The gene calls are TRBV18 and TRBJ2-7, with 8 bases lining up with TRBD1. The CDR3 has 14 residues. V lost 0 bases, J lost 5 bases, and 3 bases stayed unmatched. CDR1 is KGHSH and CDR2 is LQKENI in the germline V gene. CDR3: CASSPPGTGDEQYF. The CDR3 DNA reads TGTGCCAGCTCACCACCAGGGACAGGCGACGAGCAGTACTTC. The variable domain in full, completed from reference TRBV18 and TRBJ2-7, reads NAGVMQNPRHLVRRRGQEARLRCSPMKGHSHVYWYRQLPEEGLKFMVYLQKENIIDESGMPKERFSAEFPKEGPSILRIQQVVRGDSAAYFCASSPPGTGDEQYFGPGTRLTVT.

In its sample, this clone was seen a few times. The chain links TRBV24-1 to TRBJ2-7; 14 bases fit TRBD2. The CDR3 totals 18 residues. V dropped 5 bases and J dropped 4; count of bases not matched to a gene: 12. CDR1 is KGHDR and CDR2 is SFDVKD in the germline V gene. CDR3 sequence: CATSGATSGRDWVYEQYF. Here the CDR3 DNA reads TGTGCCACCAGTGGCGCGACTAGCGGGAGGGACTGGGTGTACGAGCAGTACTTC.

The rearrangement joins TRBV28 to TRBJ1-2; D remains ambiguous. CDR3 length: 10 amino acids. Germline lookup yields CDR1 MDHEN and CDR2 SYDVKM. CDR3 residues: CGAGDYGYTF. As DNA, the CDR3 is TGTGGGGCCGGCGACTATGGCTACACCTTC.